The 6 T cell receptor beta chains below were found in one sample sequenced in a study of patients and donors after allogeneic stem cell transplantation (dated by TCRdb to about 2020). Library construction relied on RT-PCR. Sequencing used a NextSeq 550. TCRdb reanalyzed the raw reads on its own, using fastp at Q25 for trimming and MiXCR for clone calling, and kept in-frame beta chains. Records with the same CDR3 protein are collapsed into one entry carrying the most frequent genes and DNA. Within this sample are under 95,000 distinct CDR3 sequences, with approximately 5.2% of them counted one time only. Less than 3% of the sample is taken by the ten largest. Material: blood, either unsorted or a sorted T cell fraction (not recorded which). All receptors derive from a human donor who was either an allogeneic HSCT recipient or a stem cell or donor lymphocyte infusion donor (not recorded which). It is not recorded whose cells these are; they may come from a transplant donor.

This clonotype has a count of ten or more. The CDR3 region is CSVDKGVTGELFF. CDR3 in DNA: TGCAGCGTTGATAAAGGGGTCACCGGGGAGCTGTTTTTT. The chain links TRBV29-1 to TRBJ2-2, with TRBD1 as a possible D gene (5 bases). The length of the CDR3 is 13 residues. The germline V and J ends were trimmed by 3 bases and 4 bases, with 9 bases remaining between them. From germline, CDR1 is SQVTM and CDR2 ANQGSEA.

This clonotype was seen only once. The chain joins TRBV4-1 to TRBJ2-3; TRBD2 matches 8 bases. The J segment lost 0 bases and the V segment lost 6 bases, leaving 8 bases of the junction unmatched. The CDR3 is 16 residues long. In germline, CDR1 is MGHRA, CDR2 YSYEKL. CDR3 region: CASRPILAGSTDTQYF. CDR3 DNA: TGCGCCAGCAGGCCTATCTTAGCGGGAAGCACAGATACGCAGTATTTT.

This clonotype was counted many times. The V and J genes are TRBV12-3 or TRBV12-4 and TRBJ1-2; D gene ambiguous. The CDR3 is 13 amino acids. The ends were cut back, 4 bases at V and 2 bases at J, with 8 bases in the middle. CDR3 in amino acids: CASSYAENYGYTF. CDR3 nucleotide sequence: TGTGCCAGCAGTTACGCAGAAAACTATGGCTACACCTTC.

This clonotype was detected ten times or more. J is TRBJ2-3 and V is TRBV7-3; 8 bases agree with TRBD2. V lost 4 bases to trimming and J lost 3 bases; unmatched junction nucleotides: 9. The CDR3 is 16 amino acids. CDR1 and CDR2 from the germline V gene are SGHTA and FQGTGA. As DNA, the CDR3 is TGTGCCAGCAGCTCAAGACTAGCGACGAGGACAGATACGCAGTATTTT. Translating it yields CASSSRLATRTDTQYF.

This chain connects TRBV5-4 to TRBJ2-5, with D perhaps matching TRBD1 or TRBD2 (5 bases each). The CDR3 has 14 residues. V gave up 3 bases and J gave up 5 bases, with 14 bases separating them. Looked up from germline, CDR1 is SGHNT and CDR2 is YYREEE (reference sequence). The CDR3 is CASSSEYEGETQYF. The CDR3 coding sequence is TGTGCCAGCAGCTCAGAGTACGAGGGGGAGACCCAGTACTTC.

This clonotype was observed at least ten times. The chain has TRBV5-1 and TRBJ1-6; D possibly corresponds to TRBD1 (5 bases). V lost 5 bases and J 7 bases, leaving 16 bases between the germline ends. The germline CDR1 and CDR2 sequences are SGHRS and YFSETQ. This CDR3 is 15 amino acids long. CDR3 protein: CASRAGTTSNSPLHF. The CDR3 DNA follows: TGCGCCAGCAGGGCCGGGACTACGTCAAATTCACCCCTCCACTTT.